These 10 T cell receptor beta chains originate from one sample sequenced in a study of T cell repertoires in cytomegalovirus infection. TCRdb reprocessed the reads via MiXCR and lists one record per CDR3 protein. In the table there are some 920,000 distinct CDR3 sequences, approximately 31% of which are singletons. Their specific antigens are unknown. The sequences come from cultured CD8+ T cells from PBMCs, collected from culture after CMV antigen stimulation. The receptors were gathered from a human donor in good health (CMV status not recorded). Some clones in this sample may be carry-over from other donors' samples.

The chain has TRBV29-1 and TRBJ1-1, with D tentatively TRBD1 (5 bases). The CDR3 length is 13 residues. Deletions cut 7 bases from V and 7 bases from J, with 19 bases between. The germline CDR1 and CDR2 sequences are SQVTM and ANQGSEA. The CDR3 here is CSGGKSAVLEAFF. CDR3 nucleotides: TGCAGCGGGGGGAAATCGGCAGTACTTGAAGCTTTCTTT.

V and J are TRBV12-3 or TRBV12-4 and TRBJ2-1; D is unresolved. The germline V and J ends were trimmed by 3 bases and 0 bases, with 15 bases remaining between them. CDR3 size: 17 residues. The CDR3 loop is CASSFLGRPSSYNEQFF. The CDR3 DNA sequence: TGTGCCAGCAGTTTTCTAGGACGGCCGAGCTCCTACAATGAGCAGTTCTTC.

The chain uses TRBV12-5 and TRBJ2-2; D is possibly TRBD1 (6 bases). Germline V gene lookup returns CDR1 LGHNT and CDR2 FRNRAP. Between the trimmed V and J ends, which lost 1 base and 7 bases, there was a span of 7 bases. CDR3 size: 13 residues. The CDR3 DNA is TGTGCTAGTGGTTTGGAGGGGGACGGGGAGCTGTTTTTT. Translation gives CASGLEGDGELFF.

A few counts support this clonotype. The V call is TRBV12-3 or TRBV12-4, the J call TRBJ2-7; tentative D call: TRBD2 (6 bases). The ends were cut back, 3 bases at V and 0 bases at J, with 9 bases in the middle. CDR3 length: 14 amino acids. The CDR3 loop reads CASSFGGVSYEQYF. The DNA of the CDR3 is TGTGCCAGCAGTTTCGGCGGGGTCTCCTACGAGCAGTACTTC.

The CDR3 reads CASGDRRYSNQPQHF. The DNA for the CDR3 is TGTGCCAGTGGGGACAGGCGTTATAGCAATCAGCCCCAGCATTTT. The chain carries TRBV19 and TRBJ1-5, with 8 nucleotides matching TRBD1. Trimming at V came to 8 bases and at J to 0 bases, leaving 6 bases not matched to a gene. The CDR3 spans 15 residues. The germline V gene encodes CDR1 LNHDA and CDR2 SQIVND (reference sequence).

The rearrangement joins TRBV6-6 to TRBJ2-1, with a possible D match to TRBD2 (5 bases). V gave up 6 bases and J gave up 8 bases, with 23 bases separating them. Germline CDR1 is MNHNY and CDR2 is SVGAGI (reference sequence). CDR3 length: 16 residues. This chain's CDR3 is CASRYRPRGEFDEQFF. CDR3 DNA: TGTGCCAGCAGATACCGACCCCGGGGTGAATTCGATGAGCAGTTCTTC.

This clonotype was found a few times. The chain couples TRBV9 to TRBJ1-6; no reliable D call. CDR1 and CDR2 from the germline V gene are SGDLS and YYNGEE. The CDR3 runs 16 residues. V lost 3 bases, J lost 9 bases, and 19 bases lay in between. CDR3: CASSASPDNRFSPLHF. The CDR3 nucleotides are TGTGCCAGCAGCGCCTCGCCTGACAATAGATTTTCACCCCTCCACTTT.

The chain carries TRBV19 and TRBJ2-1, with a possible D match to TRBD1 (6 bases). The CDR3 consists of 14 residues. V shed 3 bases and J shed 3 bases, with 9 bases lying between them. Germline V gives CDR1 LNHDA, CDR2 SQIVND (reference sequence). CDR3 DNA sequence: TGTGCCAGTAGTATGGGGGCAAGCTACAATGAGCAGTTCTTC. Translated: CASSMGASYNEQFF.

The chain uses TRBV13 and TRBJ2-7; TRBD1 aligns across 8 bases. The germline V gene encodes CDR1 PRHDT and CDR2 FYEKMQ (reference sequence). V was pared by 5 bases and J by 0 bases, with 6 bases of the junction left unmatched. The CDR3 totals 15 residues. This CDR3 reads CASSLGQGGSYEQYF. As DNA, the CDR3 is TGTGCCAGCAGCCTCGGACAGGGCGGCTCCTACGAGCAGTACTTC.

This clonotype was observed a few times. This chain links TRBV7-9 with TRBJ1-4; D may be TRBD1 (5 bases). CDR3 length: 14 amino acids. Germline V CDR1 and CDR2: SEHNR, FQNEAQ (reference sequence). V was shortened by 1 base and J by 5 bases, with 8 bases between the two germline ends. The DNA of the CDR3 is TGTGCCAGCAGCTTAGGAGGGGAAAATGAAAAACTGTTTTTT. It codes for CASSLGGENEKLFF.